Below, 21 T cell receptor beta chains from the same sample are listed, as sequenced in a study of monozygotic twins with inflammatory bowel disease. One entry per CDR3 protein, without DNA, is what TCRdb gives after re-calling the 5' RACE reads. The repertoire table contains 420,000 or so distinct CDR3 sequences. The sequenced sample was blood. All receptors come from a human donor with ulcerative colitis or Crohn's disease, or a healthy co-twin of an affected twin (not recorded which).

The chain employs TRBV20-1 and TRBJ1-1. This CDR3 is 12 amino acids long. CDR1 and CDR2 from the germline V gene are DFQATT and SNEGSKA (reference sequence). CDR3 residues: CSASVRESEAFF.

The rearrangement uses TRBV28 and TRBJ2-3. This CDR3 comprises 14 residues. Germline CDR1 is MDHEN and CDR2 is SYDVKM. CDR3 region: CASSLLRLSDTQYF.

V is TRBV5-1 and J is TRBJ1-1; the TRBD1 assignment by TCRdb is unverifiable without DNA. The germline V gene encodes CDR1 SGHRS and CDR2 YFSETQ. CDR3 length equals 15 residues. This chain's CDR3 is CASSWGQEKNTEAFF.

The genes are TRBV12-3 or TRBV12-4 and TRBJ2-7; TCRdb selects TRBD1, and the lack of DNA leaves this call unchecked. This CDR3 region has 15 residues. The CDR3 is CASTLLPGEGHEQYF.

The chain combines TRBV28 with TRBJ2-1; TCRdb designates TRBD2, a call that cannot be tested without DNA. This CDR3 region has 18 residues. CDR1 is MDHEN, CDR2 SYDVKM, per germline. CDR3 protein: CASSLNPLARSSYNEQFF.

This chain connects TRBV5-4 to TRBJ2-3; TCRdb indicates TRBD2, and absent DNA this call remains unverified. This CDR3 has 16 residues. Germline values: CDR1 SGHNT, CDR2 YYREEE (reference sequence). The CDR3 region is CASSSEGLAGADTQYF.

This rearrangement joins TRBV30 to TRBJ1-6; lacking DNA, the TRBD1 call made by TCRdb goes unchecked. The CDR3 has 15 residues. Germline values: CDR1 GTSNPN, CDR2 SVGIG (reference sequence). CDR3: CAWSVSPQRASPLHF.

The chain uses TRBV23-1 and TRBJ1-1; the TCRdb call, TRBD1, lacks DNA for checking. TRBV23-1 counts as an open reading frame of uncertain function. This CDR3 has 13 residues. The CDR3 loop is CASSRPETPEAFF.

This chain connects TRBV2 to TRBJ2-7. CDR1 is SNHLY, CDR2 FYNNEI, per germline. The CDR3 covers 12 residues. CDR3 in amino acids: CASSVTLYEQYF.

The chain couples TRBV25-1 to TRBJ2-7; TCRdb returns TRBD2, unconfirmable since there is no DNA. Germline assignment: CDR1 MGHDK and CDR2 SYGVNS. There are 15 residues in the CDR3. The CDR3 region is CASSDGGTMAYEQYF.

V usage is TRBV24-1 and J usage is TRBJ2-1; TCRdb designates TRBD1, a call that cannot be tested without DNA. CDR3 length equals 14 residues. CDR1 KGHDR and CDR2 SFDVKD come from the germline V gene. The CDR3 spells CATSESDSYNEQFF.

V and J are TRBV28 and TRBJ2-7; TCRdb's D call of TRBD2 is untestable without DNA. The CDR3 length is 15 residues. Germline CDR1 is MDHEN and CDR2 is SYDVKM. CDR3: CASSLVSAGRNEQYF.

J is TRBJ2-5 and V is TRBV3-1; TCRdb indicates TRBD1, and absent DNA this call remains unverified. Looked up from germline, CDR1 is LGHDT and CDR2 is YNNKEL (reference sequence). This CDR3 comprises 16 residues. CDR3 in amino acids: CASSQYRGGPQETQYF.

The chain has TRBV7-2 and TRBJ2-3; TCRdb's D call, TRBD2, is unchecked because there is no DNA. The germline V gene has CDR1 SGHTA and CDR2 FQGNSA. The CDR3 is 16 residues long. This chain's CDR3 is CASSLREGPTTDTQYF.

The rearrangement uses TRBV28 and TRBJ1-1; TCRdb proposes TRBD1, but this gene call is untestable without DNA. The CDR3 runs to 14 residues. Germline CDR1 and CDR2: MDHEN and SYDVKM. The CDR3 sequence is CASYTGGMNTEAFF.

The chain has TRBV7-9 and TRBJ2-1. CDR3 length: 13 amino acids. Germline V gives CDR1 SEHNR, CDR2 FQNEAQ (reference sequence). The CDR3 loop reads CASSLNTNNEQFF.

V usage is TRBV20-1 and J usage is TRBJ1-2. CDR1 DFQATT and CDR2 SNEGSKA come from the germline V gene (reference sequence). The length of the CDR3 is 14 residues. The CDR3 protein is CSAPSPQGNYGYTF.

The chain links TRBV3-1 to TRBJ2-1; as DNA is missing, the TRBD2 call by TCRdb cannot be tested. CDR3 length: 14 residues. Germline V gene data show CDR1 as LGHDT and CDR2 as YNNKEL (reference sequence). The CDR3 spells CASSQDSSRSEQFF.

V and J are TRBV20-1 and TRBJ1-5; TCRdb selects TRBD1, and the lack of DNA leaves this call unchecked. Per the germline V gene, CDR1 is DFQATT and CDR2 is SNEGSKA (reference sequence). The CDR3 has 15 residues. The CDR3 spells CSAATGRTSNQPQHF.

The V call is TRBV5-1, the J call TRBJ2-1; TCRdb gives TRBD2 as the D gene, but with no DNA this cannot be confirmed. The CDR3 sequence is 18 residues long. Germline V lookup: CDR1 SGHRS, CDR2 YFSETQ. The CDR3 is CASSPVAGDPSSYNEQFF.

The chain carries TRBV4-1 and TRBJ2-5; the D call of TRBD2 rests on TCRdb alone, since no DNA is present to check it. The CDR3 covers 16 residues. CDR1 MGHRA and CDR2 YSYEKL come from the germline V gene. This CDR3 reads CASSPGVLAGQETQYF.